These 15 T cell receptor beta chains share one sample of origin, sequenced in a study of blood T cell repertoires in COVID-19. Libraries were prepared by immunoSEQ multiplex PCR; TCRdb keeps only in-frame clonotypes and omits some of them. The sample consists of some 370,000 clones, roughly 87% of them appearing once. Sequencing input: PBMCs or T cells enriched from blood (not recorded which). These receptors were obtained from a woman aged 45-65 years who had recovered from COVID-19.

J is TRBJ2-7 and V is TRBV7-2; no definite D call. The CDR3 sequence is 12 residues long. Trimming took off 5 bases at V and 4 bases at J, with 9 bases between the two ends. Per the germline V gene, CDR1 is SGHTA and CDR2 is FQGNSA. Here the CDR3 reads CASSPGGYEQYF. CDR3 sequence (DNA): TGTGCCAGCAGCCCAGGTGGGTACGAGCAGTACTTC.

This chain uses TRBV9 with TRBJ2-7; 11 nucleotides line up with TRBD2. This CDR3 is 15 amino acids long. Germline CDR1 SGDLS, CDR2 YYNGEE. J was trimmed by 5 bases and V by 0 bases; bases with no gene match: 4. The CDR3 coding sequence is TGTGCCAGCAGCGTAGAACCTAGCGGGAGGAACGAGCAGTACTTC. Translated, it gives CASSVEPSGRNEQYF.

V is TRBV30 and J is TRBJ2-7; tentatively, D is TRBD2 (6 bases). This CDR3 has 15 residues. Trimming pared 2 bases from V and 2 bases from J, leaving 16 bases between. From germline, CDR1 is GTSNPN and CDR2 SVGIG (reference sequence). The CDR3 loop is CAWSLWSGLTYEQYF. The CDR3 DNA reads as TGTGCCTGGAGTCTTTGGTCCGGACTAACCTACGAGCAGTACTTC. Drawing the rest from reference TRBV30 and TRBJ2-7, the complete variable domain is SQTIHQWPATLVQPVGSPLSLECTVEGTSNPNLYWYRQAAGRGLQLLFYSVGIGQISSEVPQNLSASRPQDRQFILSSKKLLLSDSGFYLCAWSLWSGLTYEQYFGPGTRLTVT.

This clone was recorded only once. The chain carries TRBV7-8 and TRBJ2-7; TRBD1 agrees at 8 bases. Germline values: CDR1 SGHVS, CDR2 FQNEAQ. The CDR3 consists of 15 residues. The trim removed 5 bases at V and 4 bases at J, leaving 10 bases unmatched. CDR3 in DNA: TGTGCCAGCAGCAGCTACGCAGGGGGCTGGTACGAGCAGTACTTC. Translation gives CASSSYAGGWYEQYF.

The V call is TRBV19, the J call TRBJ1-5, with D hard to call. Germline loops: CDR1 LNHDA, CDR2 SQIVND (reference sequence). This CDR3 is built from 14 residues. V lost 3 bases and J 4 bases, leaving 10 bases between the germline ends. CDR3 sequence: CASSIGQTNQPQHF. The CDR3 region has the DNA TGTGCCAGTAGTATCGGTCAGACTAATCAGCCCCAGCATTTT.

This clone has only one observation. Other DNA sequences within the sample encode an identical CDR3. This chain links TRBV18 with TRBJ2-5, with 7 nucleotides matching TRBD2. The J segment lost 2 bases and the V segment lost 3 bases, leaving 6 bases of the junction unmatched. The germline V gene encodes CDR1 KGHSH and CDR2 LQKENI. The CDR3 is 15 residues long. The CDR3 protein is CASSPPGRAQETQYF. The CDR3 DNA sequence: TGTGCCAGCTCACCCCCGGGGAGGGCACAAGAGACCCAGTACTTC. The full variable domain, rest sourced from reference TRBV18 and TRBJ2-5, is NAGVMQNPRHLVRRRGQEARLRCSPMKGHSHVYWYRQLPEEGLKFMVYLQKENIIDESGMPKERFSAEFPKEGPSILRIQQVVRGDSAAYFCASSPPGRAQETQYFGPGTRLLVL.

This rearrangement joins TRBV7-3 to TRBJ2-1; tentative D call: TRBD1 (5 bases). V gave up 2 bases and J gave up 6 bases, with 29 bases separating them. This CDR3 is built from 20 residues. Per germline, CDR1 SGHTA and CDR2 FQGTGA. CDR3 amino acids: CASSLWAGSSFGGQINEQFF. The CDR3 DNA reads TGTGCCAGCAGCTTATGGGCAGGGTCCTCCTTTGGTGGTCAGATCAATGAGCAGTTCTTC.

The chain combines TRBV4-1 with TRBJ2-3; TRBD2 aligns across 8 bases. V lost 2 bases to trimming and J lost 8 bases; unmatched junction nucleotides: 15. Germline values: CDR1 MGHRA, CDR2 YSYEKL. The CDR3 has 17 residues. This chain's CDR3 is CASSQHSPAGGSGTQYF. Here the CDR3 DNA reads TGCGCCAGCAGCCAACATTCCCCGGCGGGAGGATCGGGTACGCAGTATTTT.

This sequence joins TRBV10-3 and TRBJ1-1; D might be TRBD1 (6 bases). The V end was cut by 6 bases, the J end by 7 bases, with 9 bases between. The germline V gene has CDR1 ENHRY and CDR2 SYGVKD. The CDR3 loop spans 11 amino acids. The CDR3, as DNA: TGTGCCATCAGCCAACAGGGTGAAGCTTTCTTT. It specifies CAISQQGEAFF.

The CDR3 nucleotides read TGTGCCTGGAACCCCGATTCTTGGGGGGGGTTAGGTCGGAACATTCAGTACTTC. Translation gives CAWNPDSWGGLGRNIQYF. The chain uses TRBV30 and TRBJ2-4; 7 bases match TRBD2. The V and J ends lost 4 bases and 7 bases, in that order; junction bases with no gene match: 22. The CDR3 sequence is 18 residues long. Germline CDR1 is GTSNPN and CDR2 is SVGIG (reference sequence). The variable domain in full, completed from reference TRBV30 and TRBJ2-4, reads SQTIHQWPATLVQPVGSPLSLECTVEGTSNPNLYWYRQAAGRGLQLLFYSVGIGQISSEVPQNLSASRPQDRQFILSSKKLLLSDSGFYLCAWNPDSWGGLGRNIQYFGAGTRLSVL.

The chain uses TRBV21-1 and TRBJ2-2; TRBD2 is the table's D call and was not checked against the DNA. TRBV21-1 is an annotated pseudogene. CDR3 size: 18 residues. CDR3 loop: CASSQPLRGGRDTGELFF. In nucleotides, the CDR3 is TGTGCCAGCAGCCAACCCTTGAGGGGGGGGCGCGACACCGGGGAGCTGTTTTTT.

This rearrangement joins TRBV6-5 to TRBJ2-1, with 7 bases fitting TRBD1. With 7 bases clipped from V and 2 bases from J, the junction kept 8 bases outside the gene matches. The germline CDR1 and CDR2 sequences are MNHEY and SVGAGI. The CDR3 runs to 15 residues. The CDR3 nucleotides are TGTGCCAGCACCCGGGACAGAACTGCCTACAATGAGCAGTTCTTC. It is translated as CASTRDRTAYNEQFF.

V gene TRBV5-1 combines with J gene TRBJ2-3; TRBD1 is a possible D gene (5 bases). V was cut by 0 bases and J by 2 bases, with 13 bases left in between. This CDR3 has 16 residues. The V gene's germline CDR1 is SGHRS and CDR2 YFSETQ. CDR3 bases: TGCGCCAGCAGCTTGGCTGGAGCAGGGATCACAGATACGCAGTATTTT. It codes for CASSLAGAGITDTQYF.

This clone was observed once. The V gene is TRBV5-5, the J gene TRBJ2-5; D might be TRBD1 (5 bases). Germline-derived CDR1 and CDR2 are SGHKS and YYEKEE (reference sequence). The V and J ends lost 1 base and 2 bases respectively, with 12 bases between them. The CDR3 consists of 15 residues. Here the CDR3 DNA reads TGTGCCAGCAGCTTGTCCGGGCAGGGTCAAGAGACCCAGTACTTC. Translating gives CASSLSGQGQETQYF.

The chain links TRBV7-2 to TRBJ1-1; D might be TRBD1 (6 bases). Germline CDR1 and CDR2: SGHTA and FQGNSA. V was trimmed by 4 bases and J by 8 bases, leaving 14 bases between them. The CDR3 is made up of 13 amino acids. The CDR3 region has the DNA TGTGCCAGCAGCTCGACAGGCCGAGGGGAAGCTTTCTTT. This translates into CASSSTGRGEAFF.